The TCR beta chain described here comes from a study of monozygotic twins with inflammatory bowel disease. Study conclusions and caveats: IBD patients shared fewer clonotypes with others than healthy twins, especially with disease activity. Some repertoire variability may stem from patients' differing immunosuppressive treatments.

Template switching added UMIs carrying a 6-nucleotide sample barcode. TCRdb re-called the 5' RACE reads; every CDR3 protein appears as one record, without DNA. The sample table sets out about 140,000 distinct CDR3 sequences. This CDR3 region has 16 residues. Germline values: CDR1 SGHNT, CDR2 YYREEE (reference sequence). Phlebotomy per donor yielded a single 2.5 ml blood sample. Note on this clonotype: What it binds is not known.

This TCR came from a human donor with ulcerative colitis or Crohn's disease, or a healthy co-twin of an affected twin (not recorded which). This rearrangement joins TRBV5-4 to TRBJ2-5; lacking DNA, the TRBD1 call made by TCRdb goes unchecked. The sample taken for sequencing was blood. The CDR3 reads CASSLEGGRYQETQYF.